This T cell receptor beta chain derives from a study of blood T cell repertoires in COVID-19 (dated by TCRdb to the early 2020s). With regard to the full study: Samples covering the acute and convalescent phases of COVID-19 were provided by collaborators in the United States, Italy and Spain. The prospective study material was composed of cDNA or gDNA derived from T cells, B-cell-depleted T cells, or PBMCs. Subjects who had been exposed to COVID-19, were actively infected with it, or had recovered from it provided the deeply sampled blood TCRbeta repertoires that made up the dataset. The repertoires were made available in a free public database intended to serve as a resource for research on the immune response to SARS-CoV-2. Samples were obtained from the ongoing ImmuneRACE study (first 160 participants) and from about 1,300 subjects provided by 6 global collaborators. Nearly every sample came with metadata listing a de-identified subject ID, COVID-19 status, age in years and sex. Where available, HLA class I and class II types were obtained from metadata supplied by the sample provider rather than from assay-based typing. What the authors observed across the whole study: The quantity of clinical and demographic metadata differed by source and by participant and was supplied without curation.

TCRbeta CDR3 regions were amplified from genomic DNA by means of the immunoSEQ Assay, a bias-controlled multiplex PCR. The authors' analysis ran thus. Nucleated cell counts per sample were estimated from amplification of reference gene primers within the assay. To quantify the absolute abundance of each unique TCRbeta CDR3 rearrangement, sequence reads were collapsed and filtered. For each sample, productive Simpson clonality was calculated as the square root of Simpson's diversity index across productive rearrangements. Sourced from immuneACCESS, this table was stored by TCRdb with only in-frame sequences that have V and J called. A share of the clones is absent; for the studies checked, an unresolved V gene accounts for under half, and the remainder has no known explanation. V, J and clone size reflect that table, while D and trimming were determined from the DNA. The sample table records some 260,000 clones; around 88% of these occur just once. The top ten constitute under 1.5% of the sample.

This clone was seen a few times. Which antigen it targets is not known. There are no base qualities to consult, and no much larger clone falls within one base. V is pared back by 3 bases and J by 1 base, with 7 bases lying between the germline termini. The CDR3 spans 13 residues, from the cysteine through the phenylalanine. This entry keeps only the CDR3 DNA: 39 bases, framed from base 1. As encoded in the germline V gene (reference sequence), CDR1 is LNHNV while CDR2 is YYDKDF. Whole blood was collected in K2EDTA tubes by collaborating institutions according to the institutions' own protocols. Collaborator samples were shipped for TCRbeta analysis as frozen whole blood, isolated PBMCs, or DNA extracted from either sample type.

Sequencing was done on a sample of peripheral blood. This receptor was taken from an elderly man with acute or convalescent COVID-19. The V and J segments used are TRBV15 and TRBJ2-7; D gene: possibly TRBD1, on 6 matching bases. The CDR3 has the sequence CATSSRGSYEQYF. The nucleotide sequence is TGTGCCACCAGCAGCAGGGGTTCCTACGAGCAGTACTTC.